This TCR beta chain was recovered during a study of T cell responses to AZD1222 COVID-19 vaccine. The assay was immunoSEQ multiplex PCR, and TCRdb's table has in-frame clones only and misses some. The sample includes 67,000 or so clones, around 84% of them seen just once. The CDR3 contains 14 residues. The J segment lost 7 bases and the V segment lost 2 bases, leaving 5 bases of the junction unmatched. Germline loops: CDR1 SGHTA, CDR2 FQGTGA. Findings and limits, study-wide: It was only after the peak T cell response that any repertoires were sampled.

On this clone itself: What it binds is not known.

The sequencing used peripheral blood, collected on day 0 of AZD1222 vaccination. The TCR originated in an adult in good health. The chain uses TRBV7-3 and TRBJ1-2; 9 bases agree with TRBD1. In nucleotides, the CDR3 is TGTGCCAGCAGCTTAGGGGACAGGGCAAGTGGCTACACCTTC. This encodes CASSLGDRASGYTF. The full variable domain, with the rest looked up from reference TRBV7-3 and TRBJ1-2, is GAGVSQTPSNKVTEKGKYVELRCDPISGHTALYWYRQSLGQGPEFLIYFQGTGAADDSGLPNDRFFAVRPEGSVSTLKIQRTERGDSAVYLCASSLGDRASGYTFGSGTRLTVV.